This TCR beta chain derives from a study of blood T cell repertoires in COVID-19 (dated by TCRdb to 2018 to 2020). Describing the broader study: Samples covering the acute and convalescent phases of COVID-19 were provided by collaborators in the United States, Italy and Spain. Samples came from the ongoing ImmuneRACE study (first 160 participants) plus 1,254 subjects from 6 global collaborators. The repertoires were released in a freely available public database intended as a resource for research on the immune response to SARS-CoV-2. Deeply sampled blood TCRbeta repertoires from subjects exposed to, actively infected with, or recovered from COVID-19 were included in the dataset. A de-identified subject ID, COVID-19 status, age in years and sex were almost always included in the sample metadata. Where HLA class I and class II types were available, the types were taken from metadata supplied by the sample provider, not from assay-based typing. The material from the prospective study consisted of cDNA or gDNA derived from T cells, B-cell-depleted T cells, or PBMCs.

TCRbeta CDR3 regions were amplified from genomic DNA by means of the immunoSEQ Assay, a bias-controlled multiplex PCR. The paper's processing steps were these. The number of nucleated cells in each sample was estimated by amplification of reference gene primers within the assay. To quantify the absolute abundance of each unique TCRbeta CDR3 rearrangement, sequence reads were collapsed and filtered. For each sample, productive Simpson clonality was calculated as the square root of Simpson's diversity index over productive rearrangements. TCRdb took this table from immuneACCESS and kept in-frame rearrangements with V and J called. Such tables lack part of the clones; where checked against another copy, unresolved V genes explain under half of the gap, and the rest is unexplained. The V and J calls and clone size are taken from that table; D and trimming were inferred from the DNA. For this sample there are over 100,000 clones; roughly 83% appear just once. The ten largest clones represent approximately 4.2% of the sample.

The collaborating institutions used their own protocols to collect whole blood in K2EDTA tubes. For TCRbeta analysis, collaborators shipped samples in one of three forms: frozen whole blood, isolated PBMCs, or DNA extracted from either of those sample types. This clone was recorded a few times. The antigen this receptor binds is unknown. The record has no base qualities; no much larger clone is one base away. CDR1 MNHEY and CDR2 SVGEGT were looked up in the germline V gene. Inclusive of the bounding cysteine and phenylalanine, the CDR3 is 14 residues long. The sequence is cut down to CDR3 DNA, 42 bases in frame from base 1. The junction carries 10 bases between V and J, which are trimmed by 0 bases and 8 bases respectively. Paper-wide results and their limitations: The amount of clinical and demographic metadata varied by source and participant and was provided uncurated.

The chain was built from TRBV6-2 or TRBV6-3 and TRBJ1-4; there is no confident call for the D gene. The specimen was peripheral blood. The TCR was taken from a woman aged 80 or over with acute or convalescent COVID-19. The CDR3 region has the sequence CASSYSMAIEKLFF. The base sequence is TGTGCCAGCAGTTACTCGATGGCCATCGAAAAACTGTTTTTT.